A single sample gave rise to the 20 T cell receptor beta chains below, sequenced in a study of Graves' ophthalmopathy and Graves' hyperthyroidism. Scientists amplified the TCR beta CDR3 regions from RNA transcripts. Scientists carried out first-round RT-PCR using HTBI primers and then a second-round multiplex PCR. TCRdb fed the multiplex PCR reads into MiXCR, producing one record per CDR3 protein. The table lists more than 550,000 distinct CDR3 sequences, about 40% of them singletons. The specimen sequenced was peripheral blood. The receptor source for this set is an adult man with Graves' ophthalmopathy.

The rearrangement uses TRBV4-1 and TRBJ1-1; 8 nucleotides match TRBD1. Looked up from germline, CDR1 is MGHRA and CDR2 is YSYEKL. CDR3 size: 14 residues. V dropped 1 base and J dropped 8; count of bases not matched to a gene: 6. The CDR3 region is CASSQAQGAWEAFF. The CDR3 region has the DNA TGCGCCAGCAGCCAAGCTCAGGGGGCTTGGGAAGCTTTCTTT.

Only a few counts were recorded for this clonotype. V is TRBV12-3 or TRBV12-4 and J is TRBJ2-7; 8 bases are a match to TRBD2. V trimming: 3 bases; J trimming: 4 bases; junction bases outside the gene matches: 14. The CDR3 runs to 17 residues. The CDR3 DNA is TGTGCCAGCAGTTTGGACCGGCTTGAGCGGGGGCGTTACGAGCAGTACTTC. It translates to CASSLDRLERGRYEQYF.

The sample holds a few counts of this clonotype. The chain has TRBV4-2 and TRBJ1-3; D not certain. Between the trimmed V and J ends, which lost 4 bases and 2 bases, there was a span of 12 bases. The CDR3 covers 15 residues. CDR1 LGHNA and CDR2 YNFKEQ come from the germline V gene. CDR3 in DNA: TGTGCCAGCAGCCGAGACGGGAGAACTGGAAACACCATATATTTT. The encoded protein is CASSRDGRTGNTIYF.

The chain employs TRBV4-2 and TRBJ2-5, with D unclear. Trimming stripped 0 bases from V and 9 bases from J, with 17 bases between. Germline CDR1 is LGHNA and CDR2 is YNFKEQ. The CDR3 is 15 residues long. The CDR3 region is CASSQDPTLNQPQYF. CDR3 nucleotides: TGTGCCAGCAGCCAAGATCCGACACTCAATCAGCCCCAGTACTTC.

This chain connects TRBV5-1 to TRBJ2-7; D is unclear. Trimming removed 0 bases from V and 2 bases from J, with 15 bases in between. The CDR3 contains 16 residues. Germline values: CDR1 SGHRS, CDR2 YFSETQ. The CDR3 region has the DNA TGCGCCAGCAGCTTGGGCGACCCACAGAGAACCTACGAGCAGTACTTC. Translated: CASSLGDPQRTYEQYF.

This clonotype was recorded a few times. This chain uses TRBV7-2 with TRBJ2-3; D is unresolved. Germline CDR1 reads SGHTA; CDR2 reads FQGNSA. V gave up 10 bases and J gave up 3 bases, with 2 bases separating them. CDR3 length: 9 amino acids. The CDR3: CAMTDTQYF. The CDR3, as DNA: TGTGCCATGACAGATACGCAGTATTTT.

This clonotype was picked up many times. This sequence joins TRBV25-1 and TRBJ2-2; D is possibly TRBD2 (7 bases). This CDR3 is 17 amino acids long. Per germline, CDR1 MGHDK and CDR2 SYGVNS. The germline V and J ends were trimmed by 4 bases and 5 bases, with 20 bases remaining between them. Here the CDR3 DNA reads TGTGCCAGCAGTGCGCAGCTTCGGGGGGCCCTGACCGGGGAGCTGTTTTTT. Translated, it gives CASSAQLRGALTGELFF.

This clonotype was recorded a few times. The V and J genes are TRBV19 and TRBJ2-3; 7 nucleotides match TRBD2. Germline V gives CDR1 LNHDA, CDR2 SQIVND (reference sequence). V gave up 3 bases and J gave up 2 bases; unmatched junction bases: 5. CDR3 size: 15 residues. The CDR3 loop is CASSIQAGHTDTQYF. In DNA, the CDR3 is TGTGCCAGTAGTATTCAAGCGGGGCACACAGATACGCAGTATTTT. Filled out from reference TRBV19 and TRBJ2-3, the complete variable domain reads DGGITQSPKYLFRKEGQNVTLSCEQNLNHDAMYWYRQDPGQGLRLIYYSQIVNDFQKGDIAEGYSVSREKKESFPLTVTSAQKNPTAFYLCASSIQAGHTDTQYFGPGTRLTVL.

CDR3 bases: TGCAGTGCTAGCCGGGGACTAGCGGGAGGTCACGAGCAGTACTTC. This encodes CSASRGLAGGHEQYF. The chain uses TRBV20-1 and TRBJ2-7; 15 bases fit TRBD2. Germline CDR1 DFQATT, CDR2 SNEGSKA (reference sequence). This CDR3 has 15 amino acids. Unmatched junction bases numbered 5, after V lost 3 bases and J lost 5 bases.

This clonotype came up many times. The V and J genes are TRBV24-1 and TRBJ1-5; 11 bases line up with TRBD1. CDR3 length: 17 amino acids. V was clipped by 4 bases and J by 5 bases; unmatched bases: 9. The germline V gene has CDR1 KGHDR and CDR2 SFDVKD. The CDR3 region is CATSERDRGAPDQPQHF. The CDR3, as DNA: TGTGCCACCAGTGAGCGGGACAGGGGGGCACCTGATCAGCCCCAGCATTTT.

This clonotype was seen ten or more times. CDR3 amino acids: CSVPLQGWTQYF. CDR3 in DNA: TGCAGCGTTCCATTACAGGGGTGGACCCAGTACTTC. The J gene is TRBJ2-5, the V gene TRBV29-1; 7 nucleotides match TRBD1. V lost 5 bases and J lost 7; bases outside the gene matches: 7. The CDR3 loop spans 12 amino acids. The germline gives CDR1 SQVTM, CDR2 ANQGSEA.

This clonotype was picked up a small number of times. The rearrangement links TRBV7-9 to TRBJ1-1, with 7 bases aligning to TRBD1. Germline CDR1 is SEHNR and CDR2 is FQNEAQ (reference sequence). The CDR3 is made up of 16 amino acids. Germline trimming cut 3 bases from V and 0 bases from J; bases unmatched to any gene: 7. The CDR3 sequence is CASSFTGTALNTEAFF. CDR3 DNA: TGTGCCAGCAGCTTCACCGGGACAGCCTTGAACACTGAAGCTTTCTTT.

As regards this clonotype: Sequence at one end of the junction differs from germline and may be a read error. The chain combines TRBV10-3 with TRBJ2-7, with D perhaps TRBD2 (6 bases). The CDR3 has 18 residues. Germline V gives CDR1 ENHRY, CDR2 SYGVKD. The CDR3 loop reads CASSYSRVSVLAPYEQYF. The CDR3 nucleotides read TGTGCCAGCAGTTACTCAAGAGTTTCTGTTCTAGCGCCCTACGAGCAGTACTTC.

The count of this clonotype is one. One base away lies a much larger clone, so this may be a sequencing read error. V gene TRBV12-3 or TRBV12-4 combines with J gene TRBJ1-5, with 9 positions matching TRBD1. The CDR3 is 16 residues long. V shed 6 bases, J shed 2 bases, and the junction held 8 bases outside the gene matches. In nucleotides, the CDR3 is TGTGCCAGCAGGACATCGGGACAGGGAGGCAATCAGCCCCAGCATTTT. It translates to CASRTSGQGGNQPQHF.

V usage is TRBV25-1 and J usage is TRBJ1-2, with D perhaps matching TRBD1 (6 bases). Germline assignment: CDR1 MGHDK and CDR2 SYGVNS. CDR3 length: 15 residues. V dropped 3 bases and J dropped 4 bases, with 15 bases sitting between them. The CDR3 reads CASSDGRQAAYGYTF. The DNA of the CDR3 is TGTGCCAGCAGTGATGGGCGACAGGCCGCCTATGGCTACACCTTC.

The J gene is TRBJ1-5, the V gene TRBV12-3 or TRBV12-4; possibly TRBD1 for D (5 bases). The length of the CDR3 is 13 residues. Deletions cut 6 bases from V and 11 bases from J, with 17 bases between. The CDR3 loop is CASSGGSQETQHF. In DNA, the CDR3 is TGTGCCAGCAGCGGGGGGTCCCAAGAGACCCAGCATTTT.

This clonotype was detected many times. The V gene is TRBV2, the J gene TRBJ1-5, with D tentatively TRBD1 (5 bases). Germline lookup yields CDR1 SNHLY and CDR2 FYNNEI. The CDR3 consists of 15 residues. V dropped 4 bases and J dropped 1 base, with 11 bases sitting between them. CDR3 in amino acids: CASSGGRGSNQPQHF. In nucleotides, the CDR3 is TGTGCCAGCAGTGGGGGACGAGGGAGCAATCAGCCCCAGCATTTT. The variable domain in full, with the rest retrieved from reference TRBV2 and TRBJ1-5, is EPEVTQTPSHQVTQMGQEVILRCVPISNHLYFYWYRQILGQKVEFLVSFYNNEISEKSEIFDDQFSVERPDGSNFTLKIRSTKLEDSAMYFCASSGGRGSNQPQHFGDGTRLSIL.

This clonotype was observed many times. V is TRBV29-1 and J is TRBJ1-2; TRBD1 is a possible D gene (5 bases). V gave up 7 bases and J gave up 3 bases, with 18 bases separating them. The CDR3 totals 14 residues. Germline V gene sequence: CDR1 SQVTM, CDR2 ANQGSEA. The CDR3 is CSASRAGGDYGYTF. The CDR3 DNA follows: TGCAGCGCCAGCAGGGCGGGAGGCGACTATGGCTACACCTTC.

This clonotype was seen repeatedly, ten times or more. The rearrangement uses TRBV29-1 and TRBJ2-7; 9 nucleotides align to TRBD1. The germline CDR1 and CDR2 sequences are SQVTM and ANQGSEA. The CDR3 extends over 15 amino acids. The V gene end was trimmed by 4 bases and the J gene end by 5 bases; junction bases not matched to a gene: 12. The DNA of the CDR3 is TGCAGCGTTGCTCTAACCGGGACAGGGTTTGACGAGCAGTACTTC. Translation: CSVALTGTGFDEQYF.

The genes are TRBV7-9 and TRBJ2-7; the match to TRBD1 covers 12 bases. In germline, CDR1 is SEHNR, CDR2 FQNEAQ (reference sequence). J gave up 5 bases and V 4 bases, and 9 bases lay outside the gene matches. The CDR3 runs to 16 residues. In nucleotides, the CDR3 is TGTGCCAGCAGCTCATACCCCGGGACAGGGGGCGACGAGCAGTACTTC. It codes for CASSSYPGTGGDEQYF.